Listed below are T cell receptor beta chains from one sample, sequenced in a study of blood T cells in healthy people across ages. A single record per CDR3 protein comes from TCRdb applying MiXCR to the 5' RACE reads. The sample records about 800,000 distinct CDR3 sequences, around 25% being singletons. A further study also used this sample, focusing on T cells of mothers and their children.

The specimen was blood. The receptors here all came from a boy younger than 18 in good health. The CDR3 runs from the conserved cysteine through the conserved F or W. The order of the fields is V gene, J gene, CDR3 protein.

>TRBV24-1|TRBJ2-1
CATSDVRSYPEEQFF
>TRBV7-2|TRBJ2-1
CASSLAHLGYNEQFF
>TRBV2|TRBJ2-5
CASTTGLGETQYF
>TRBV7-2|NA
CASSPSGTYEQFF
>TRBV29-1|NA
CSVTLAGHNSYEQYF
>TRBV7-7|TRBJ1-4
CASSLASGRKLFF
>TRBV7-2|TRBJ2-5
CANSTGTGEKTQYF
>TRBV5-1|TRBJ1-2
CASSLPDRGIGYTF
>TRBV7-6|TRBJ1-3
CASSFLKGSSSSGNTIYF
>TRBV12-3/TRBV12-4|TRBJ1-1
CASRPTPNTEAFF
>TRBV6-2/TRBV6-3|TRBJ2-7
CASSYGVGSYF
>TRBV5-1|TRBJ2-3
CASSRSVTLGTDTQYF
>TRBV6-1|TRBJ1-2
CASREQPGPRSNYGYTF
>TRBV20-1|TRBJ1-3
CSASSNSGNTIYF
>TRBV6-2/TRBV6-3|TRBJ2-1
CASSYSTLVSYNEQFF
>TRBV7-9|TRBJ2-5
CASSLEDF
>TRBV14|TRBJ1-2
CASSQLTGQLYGYTF
>TRBV29-1|TRBJ1-4
CSMTGPNEKLFF
>TRBV7-9|TRBJ1-2
CASSLVGASTNYGYTF
>TRBV12-3/TRBV12-4|TRBJ1-3
CASTWTVRNTIYF
>TRBV7-8|TRBJ2-1
CASSLVDRGSYNEQFF
>TRBV6-2/TRBV6-3|TRBJ1-4
CASRSVRHEKLFF
>TRBV5-6|TRBJ2-2
CASSLHGLGGRTGELFF
>TRBV20-1|TRBJ2-3
CSANRQEDTQYF
>TRBV5-5|NA
CASSFWPDGYNEQFF
>TRBV7-2|TRBJ1-2
CASSLGRSNRNYGYTF
>TRBV15|TRBJ2-4
CATSSPALLQGATKNIQYF
>TRBV20-1|TRBJ2-1
CSANGGSIFYYNEQFF
>TRBV7-3|TRBJ2-3
CASSPAETSTDTQYF
>TRBV20-1|NA
CSARRGGWYEQYF
>TRBV7-8|TRBJ2-2
CASSLVRRGMNTGELFF
>TRBV4-1|TRBJ1-5
CASSHGFFEEEPQHF
>TRBV5-1|TRBJ2-2
CASSPPMGENTGELFF
>TRBV7-9|TRBJ2-5
CASSEQGGLETQYF
>TRBV15|TRBJ2-5
CATSRDWGTSGSGGETQYF
>TRBV6-1|TRBJ1-1
CASTIAGGALF
>TRBV5-6|TRBJ2-1
CAGSLGSGINEQFF
>TRBV4-1|TRBJ2-7
CASSRGQGFDEQYF
>TRBV20-1|TRBJ2-7
CSASATGFEQYF
>TRBV6-1|TRBJ2-3
CASSLDRGLVTDTQYF
>TRBV7-2|TRBJ1-6
CASRKTGNSPLHF
>TRBV12-3/TRBV12-4|TRBJ2-3
CASSFDRANTDTQYF
>TRBV7-9|NA
CASSPQGTSGTTYNEQFF
>TRBV7-9|TRBJ2-5
CASSLGTGEVEETQYF
>TRBV29-1|TRBJ1-2
CSGRTENYGYTF